This T cell receptor beta chain was observed in a study of cytomegalovirus exposure and HLA in healthy donors. The study ran its PCR with 60 Vbeta and 13 Jbeta primers. Clones were sequenced by immunoSEQ multiplex PCR, and TCRdb holds only the in-frame ones, with some missing. The sample's table shows approximately 79,000 clones. J lost 3 bases, V lost 5 bases, and 11 bases had no gene match. Germline CDR1 and CDR2: MGHDK and SYGVNS. The CDR3 sequence is 16 residues long. Input material: PBMCs. The V call is TRBV25-1, the J call TRBJ1-1; TRBD1 aligns across 8 bases. The TCR originated in a boy aged 5-17 years in good health and CMV-seronegative. This chain's CDR3 is CASSPPSGQGYTEAFF. For the CDR3, the DNA is TGTGCCAGCAGTCCACCCTCCGGACAGGGTTACACTGAAGCTTTCTTT.